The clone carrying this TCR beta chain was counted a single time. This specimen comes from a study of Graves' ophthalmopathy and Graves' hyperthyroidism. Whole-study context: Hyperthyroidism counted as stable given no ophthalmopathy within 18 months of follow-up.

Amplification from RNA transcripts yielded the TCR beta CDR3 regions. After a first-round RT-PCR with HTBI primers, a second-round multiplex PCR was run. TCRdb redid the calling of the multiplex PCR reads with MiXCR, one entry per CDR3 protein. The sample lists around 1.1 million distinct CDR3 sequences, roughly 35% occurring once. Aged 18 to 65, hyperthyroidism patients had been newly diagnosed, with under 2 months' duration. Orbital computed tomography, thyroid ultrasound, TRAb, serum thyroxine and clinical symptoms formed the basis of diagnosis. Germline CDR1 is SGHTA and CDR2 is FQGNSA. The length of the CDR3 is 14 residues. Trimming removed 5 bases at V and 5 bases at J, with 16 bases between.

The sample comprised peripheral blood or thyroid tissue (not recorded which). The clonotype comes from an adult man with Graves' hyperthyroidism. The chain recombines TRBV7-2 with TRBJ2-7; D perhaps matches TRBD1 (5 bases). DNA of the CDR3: TGTGCCAGCAGCCCGCAGACAGCTTCCCACGAGCAGTACTTC. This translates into CASSPQTASHEQYF.